This T cell receptor (beta chain) stems from a study of T cells after yellow fever vaccination. Via MiXCR, TCRdb re-called the 5' RACE reads, giving one row per CDR3 protein. The sample comprises 250,000 to 300,000 distinct CDR3 sequences, about 5.2% of which are singletons, and under 3.5% rests with the top ten. CDR3 length: 14 amino acids. Germline V gives CDR1 KGHDR, CDR2 SFDVKD. Comments on this clonotype: Its ends do not fully match the called genes, so a read error is possible.

The V gene is TRBV24-1, the J gene TRBJ2-3, with TRBD2 matching over 11 bases. This clonotype originated in a man younger than 35 who received the YFV17D yellow fever vaccine. The sample in question was CD4+ T cells sorted from PBMCs, obtained on the day of the yellow fever booster vaccination. The CDR3 spells CATSEPLPSGGTHF. The CDR3 DNA reads as TGTGCCACCAGTGAACCCCTGCCTAGCGGGGGGACGCATTTT.